This TCR beta chain was recovered during a study of monozygotic twins with inflammatory bowel disease. T cells were not sorted, and total RNA was isolated straight from whole blood. General study points: No one strong IBD-associated signal or clonotype was supported. Researchers report that IBD patients shared fewer clonotypes with others than healthy twins, especially amid disease activity.

From germline, CDR1 is MGHRA and CDR2 YSYEKL. The CDR3 has 18 residues. UMIs incorporating a 6-nucleotide sample barcode were appended by means of template switching. TCRdb re-called the 5' RACE reads and catalogs CDR3 proteins one per entry, DNA excluded. The sample has around 220,000 distinct CDR3 sequences. Comments on this clonotype: The antigen is not known.

The source of this sequence is a human donor with ulcerative colitis or Crohn's disease, or a healthy co-twin of an affected twin (not recorded which). The rearrangement joins TRBV4-1 to TRBJ2-1; TCRdb returns TRBD2, unconfirmable since there is no DNA. The specimen sequenced was blood. The CDR3 here is CASSQVALAGGPGNEQFF.